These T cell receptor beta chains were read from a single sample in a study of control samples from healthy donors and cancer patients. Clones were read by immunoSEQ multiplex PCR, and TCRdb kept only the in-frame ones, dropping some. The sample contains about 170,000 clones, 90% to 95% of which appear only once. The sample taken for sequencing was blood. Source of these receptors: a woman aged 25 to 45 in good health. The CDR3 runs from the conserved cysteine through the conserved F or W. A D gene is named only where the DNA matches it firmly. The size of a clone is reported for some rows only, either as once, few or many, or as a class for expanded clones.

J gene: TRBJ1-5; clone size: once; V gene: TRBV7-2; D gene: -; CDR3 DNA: TGTGCCAGCAGCTTGGGCAGACTTAGCAATCAGCCCCAGCATTTT; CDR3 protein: CASSLGRLSNQPQHF
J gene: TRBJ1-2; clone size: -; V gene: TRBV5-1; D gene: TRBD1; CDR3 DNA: TGCGCCAGCAGCTTACAGGGGAGTGATGGCTACACCTTC; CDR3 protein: CASSLQGSDGYTF
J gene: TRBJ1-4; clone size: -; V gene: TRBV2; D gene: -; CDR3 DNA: TGTGCCAGCAGTGAAGGCGGGGGCCGAGAAGAAAAACTGTTTTTT; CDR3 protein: CASSEGGGREEKLFF
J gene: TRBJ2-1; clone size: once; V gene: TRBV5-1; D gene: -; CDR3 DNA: TGCGCCAGCAGCTACTACTTTAATGAGCAGTTCTTC; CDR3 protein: CASSYYFNEQFF
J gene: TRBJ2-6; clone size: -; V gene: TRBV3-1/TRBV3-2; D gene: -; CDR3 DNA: TGTGCCAGCAGCCACGCAGGGACCTCTGGGGCCAACGTCCTGACTTTC; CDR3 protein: CASSHAGTSGANVLTF
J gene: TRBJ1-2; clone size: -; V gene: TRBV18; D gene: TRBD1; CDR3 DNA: TGTGCCAGCTCACCACTTACAGGGGGGAACTATGGCTACACCTTC; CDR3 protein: CASSPLTGGNYGYTF
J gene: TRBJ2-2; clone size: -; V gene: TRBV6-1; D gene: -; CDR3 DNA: TGTGCCAGCAGTGACCAGACAGACACCGGGGAGCTGTTTTTT; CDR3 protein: CASSDQTDTGELFF
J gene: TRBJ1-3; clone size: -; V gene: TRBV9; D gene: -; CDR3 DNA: TGTGCCAGCAGCGTAGAGGGACTTACCTCTGGAAACACCATATATTTT; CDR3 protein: CASSVEGLTSGNTIYF
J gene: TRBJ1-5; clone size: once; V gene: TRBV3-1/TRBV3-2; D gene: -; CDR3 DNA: TGTGCCAGCAGCCAAGGAAGCAATCAGCCCCAGCATTTT; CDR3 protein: CASSQGSNQPQHF
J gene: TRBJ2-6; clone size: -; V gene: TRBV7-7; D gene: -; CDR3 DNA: TGTGCCAGCAGGGATCCTGGGGCCAACGTCCTGACTTTC; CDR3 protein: CASRDPGANVLTF
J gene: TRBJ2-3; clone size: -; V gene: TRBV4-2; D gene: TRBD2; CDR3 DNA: TGTGCCAGCAGCCAAGATCGGGCTAGCGGGGGGGCAGATACGCAGTATTTT; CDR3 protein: CASSQDRASGGADTQYF
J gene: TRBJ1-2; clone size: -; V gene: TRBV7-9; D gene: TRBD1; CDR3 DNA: TGTGCCAGCAGCTTGTCACAGGGGTACTATGGCTACACCTTC; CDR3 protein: CASSLSQGYYGYTF
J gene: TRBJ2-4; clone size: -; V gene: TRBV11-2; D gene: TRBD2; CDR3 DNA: TGTGCCAGCAGCTTAGGGCTAGCGGGAGGGCCGGTGGCCAAAAACATTCAGTACTTC; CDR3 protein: CASSLGLAGGPVAKNIQYF
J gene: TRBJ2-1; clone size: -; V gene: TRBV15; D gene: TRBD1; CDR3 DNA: TGTGCCACCAGACGCGACAGGGGCGCTCAGAATGAGCAGTTCTTC; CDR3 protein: CATRRDRGAQNEQFF
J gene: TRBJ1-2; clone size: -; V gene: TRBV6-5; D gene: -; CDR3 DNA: TGTGCCAGCAGTTACTCAACTAACTATGGCTACACCTTC; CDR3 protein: CASSYSTNYGYTF
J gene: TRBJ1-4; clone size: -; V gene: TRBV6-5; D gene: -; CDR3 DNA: TGTGCCAGCAGTTTGGACCTCGGGAATGAAAAACTGTTTTTT; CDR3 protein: CASSLDLGNEKLFF
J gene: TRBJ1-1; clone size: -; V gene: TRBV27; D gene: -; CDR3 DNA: TGTGCCAGCAGTCCAGCTGGGAACACTGAAGCTTTCTTT; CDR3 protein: CASSPAGNTEAFF
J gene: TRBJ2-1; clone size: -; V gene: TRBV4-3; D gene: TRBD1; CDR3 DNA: TGCGCCAGCAGCCAGGGGACAGGGGGCTACAATGAGCAGTTCTTC; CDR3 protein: CASSQGTGGYNEQFF
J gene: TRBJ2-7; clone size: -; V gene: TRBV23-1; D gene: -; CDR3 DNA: TGCGCCAGCAGTCAACGGTACGAGCAGTACTTC; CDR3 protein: CASSQRYEQYF
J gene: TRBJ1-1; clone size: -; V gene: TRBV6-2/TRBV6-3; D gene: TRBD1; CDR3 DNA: TGTGCCAGCAGTGCCAACAGGGGAACTGAAGCTTTCTTT; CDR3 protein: CASSANRGTEAFF
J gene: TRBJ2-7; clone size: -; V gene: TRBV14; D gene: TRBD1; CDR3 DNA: TGTGCCAGCAGCAACCCGGGACAGGGGTCCTACGAGCAGTACTTC; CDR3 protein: CASSNPGQGSYEQYF
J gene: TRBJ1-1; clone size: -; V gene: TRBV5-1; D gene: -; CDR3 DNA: TGCGCCAGCAGCTTGGACATGAACACTGAAGCTTTCTTT; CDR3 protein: CASSLDMNTEAFF
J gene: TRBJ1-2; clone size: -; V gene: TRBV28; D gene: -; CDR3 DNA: TGTGCCAGCATTAAGACAGGAATAAGGAATGGCTACACCTTC; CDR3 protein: CASIKTGIRNGYTF
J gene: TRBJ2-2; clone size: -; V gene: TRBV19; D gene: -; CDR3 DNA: TGTGCCAGTAGTATAATGAGGGACGCCGGGGAGCTGTTTTTT; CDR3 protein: CASSIMRDAGELFF
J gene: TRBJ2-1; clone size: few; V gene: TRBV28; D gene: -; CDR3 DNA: TGTGCCAGCAGTTTGGGCCAGGGCAATGAGCAGTTCTTC; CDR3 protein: CASSLGQGNEQFF
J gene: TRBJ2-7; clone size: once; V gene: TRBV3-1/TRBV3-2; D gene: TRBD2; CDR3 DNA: TGTGCCAGCAGCCCCGGACTAGCGGGAGCTTCCTACGAGCAGTACTTC; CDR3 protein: CASSPGLAGASYEQYF
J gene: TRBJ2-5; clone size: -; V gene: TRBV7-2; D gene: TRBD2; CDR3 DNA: TGTGCCAGCAGCTTAGAAGGACTAGCGGGGGAGACCCAGTACTTC; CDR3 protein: CASSLEGLAGETQYF
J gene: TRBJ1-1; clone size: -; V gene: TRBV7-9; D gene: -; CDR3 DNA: TGTGCCAGCAGCTTAGGGGGGGTGACCCTGAACACTGAAGCTTTCTTT; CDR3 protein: CASSLGGVTLNTEAFF
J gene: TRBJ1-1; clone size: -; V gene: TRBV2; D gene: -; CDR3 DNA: TGTGCCAGCAGTCCCCAGGGGTGGACTGAAGCTTTCTTT; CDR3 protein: CASSPQGWTEAFF
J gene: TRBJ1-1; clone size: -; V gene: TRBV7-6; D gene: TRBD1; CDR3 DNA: TGTGCCAGCAGCCGCCGACAGGGACTGAACACTGAAGCTTTCTTT; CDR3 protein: CASSRRQGLNTEAFF
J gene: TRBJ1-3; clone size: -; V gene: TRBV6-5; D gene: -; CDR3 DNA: TGTGCCAGCAGTTACTCGGGGGCATGGGGAAACACCATATATTTT; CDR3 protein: CASSYSGAWGNTIYF
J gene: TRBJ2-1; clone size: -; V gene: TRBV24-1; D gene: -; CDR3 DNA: TGTGCCACCAGTGATGGCCTAAGCTCCTACAATGAGCAGTTCTTC; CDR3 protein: CATSDGLSSYNEQFF
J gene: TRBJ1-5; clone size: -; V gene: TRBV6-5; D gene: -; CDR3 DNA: TGTGCCAGCAGTCCCGCAAGCAATCAGCCCCAGCATTTT; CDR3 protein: CASSPASNQPQHF
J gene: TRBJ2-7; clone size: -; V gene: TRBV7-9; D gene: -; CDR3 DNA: TGTGCCAGCAGCCCAGGGACACCCGAGCAGTACTTC; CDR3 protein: CASSPGTPEQYF
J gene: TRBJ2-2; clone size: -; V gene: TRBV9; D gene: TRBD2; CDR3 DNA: TGTGCCAGCAGCGACGGGACTAGCGGGAACACCGGGGAGCTGTTTTTT; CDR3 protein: CASSDGTSGNTGELFF
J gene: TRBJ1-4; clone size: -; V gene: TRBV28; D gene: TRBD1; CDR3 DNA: TGTGCCAGCAGTTTACGGCAGGGGGGTGAAAAACTGTTTTTT; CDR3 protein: CASSLRQGGEKLFF
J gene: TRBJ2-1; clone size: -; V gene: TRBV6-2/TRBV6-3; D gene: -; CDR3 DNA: TGTGCCAGCAGTTACGTCTCCCTAGCGGAGCAGTTCTTC; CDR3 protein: CASSYVSLAEQFF
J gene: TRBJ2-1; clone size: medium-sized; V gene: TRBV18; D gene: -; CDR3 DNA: TGTGCCAGCTCACCGGGAGACGAGCAGTTCTTC; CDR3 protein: CASSPGDEQFF
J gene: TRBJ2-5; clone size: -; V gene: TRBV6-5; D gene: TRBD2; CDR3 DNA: TGTGCCAGCAGTTACTCGAGTAGCGGGAGTGTAGAGACCCAGTACTTC; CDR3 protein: CASSYSSSGSVETQYF
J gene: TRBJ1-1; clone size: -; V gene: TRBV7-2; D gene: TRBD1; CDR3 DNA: TGTGCCAGCAGCTTCGGACAGGTGAACACTGAAGCTTTCTTT; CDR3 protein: CASSFGQVNTEAFF
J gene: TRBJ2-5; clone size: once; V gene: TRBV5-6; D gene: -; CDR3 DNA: TGTGCCAGCAGCTTGGGCAGCTACCAAGAGACCCAGTACTTC; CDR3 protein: CASSLGSYQETQYF
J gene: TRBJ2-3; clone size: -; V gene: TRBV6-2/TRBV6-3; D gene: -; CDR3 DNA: TGTGCCAGCAGTTACACCTCAGATACGCAGTATTTT; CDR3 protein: CASSYTSDTQYF
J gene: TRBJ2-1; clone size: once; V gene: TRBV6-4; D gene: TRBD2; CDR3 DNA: TGTGCCAGCAGTGAACTAGCGGGGGAGTACAATGAGCAGTTCTTC; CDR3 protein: CASSELAGEYNEQFF
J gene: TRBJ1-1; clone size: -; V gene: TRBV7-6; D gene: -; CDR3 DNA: TGTGCCAGCAGCTTAGGACAGAACACTGAAGCTTTCTTT; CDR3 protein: CASSLGQNTEAFF
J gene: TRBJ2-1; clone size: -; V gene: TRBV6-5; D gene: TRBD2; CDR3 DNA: TGTGCCAGCAGTTCGGGACTAGCGGGGATGGATGAGCAGTTCTTC; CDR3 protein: CASSSGLAGMDEQFF
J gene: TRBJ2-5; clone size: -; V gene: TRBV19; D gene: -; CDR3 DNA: TGTGCCAGTAGTATAGTGGACTCAGAGACCCAGTACTTC; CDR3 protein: CASSIVDSETQYF
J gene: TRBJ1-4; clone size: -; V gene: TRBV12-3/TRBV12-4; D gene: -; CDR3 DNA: TGTGCCAGCAGGGCAACAACTAATGAAAAACTGTTTTTT; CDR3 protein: CASRATTNEKLFF
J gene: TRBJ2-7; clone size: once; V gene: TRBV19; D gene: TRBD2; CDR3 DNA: TGTGCCAGTAGTATGGGGACTAGCTACTCCTACGAGCAGTACTTC; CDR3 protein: CASSMGTSYSYEQYF